This record covers a single TCR beta chain. Its matching antigen is unknown. The method was immunoSEQ multiplex PCR; TCRdb's version includes in-frame clones alone and lacks a portion of them. The sample has almost 75,000 clones, about 82% seen once. The CDR3 is 16 amino acids. V shed 2 bases and J shed 1 base, with 14 bases lying between them. Germline V CDR1 and CDR2: KGHSH, LQKENI. While the first cohort had 650 to 850 subjects, the donors belonged to the separate validation cohort of over a hundred subjects. The data belong to a study of cytomegalovirus exposure and HLA in healthy donors. General study findings and limits: First-cohort TCR clusters were later found to tend to co-occur in the 120 validation repertoires. Researchers catalogued about 160 TCR beta chains as cytomegalovirus-associated. Reported performance of the classifier showed diagnosis of cytomegalovirus status with high specificity and sensitivity.

V and J are TRBV18 and TRBJ1-1; D possibly corresponds to TRBD1 (6 bases). The sample taken for sequencing was PBMCs. This clonotype originated in a man aged 25 to 40 in good health and CMV-seronegative. As DNA, the CDR3 is TGTGCCAGCTCACCAGCCGGCGGCAGGGGGAACACTGAAGCTTTCTTT. Translated: CASSPAGGRGNTEAFF.